The sample holds a few counts of the clone carrying this T cell receptor beta chain. The CDR3 has 15 residues. The V end lost 4 bases, the J end lost 0 bases, and 11 bases lay between the germline ends. Germline-derived CDR1 and CDR2 are SGHDT and YYEEEE. Original methodology: From reference gene primer amplification, estimates of nucleated cell counts were derived. Clones were read by immunoSEQ multiplex PCR, and TCRdb kept only the in-frame ones, dropping some. That table gives V, J and clone size, and the DNA gave D and trimming. The sample yields fewer than 150,000 clones, 60% to 85% seen once. The entry originates in a study of blood T cell repertoires in COVID-19. The overall study: Samples representing acute and convalescent COVID-19 were sourced from the United States, Italy and Spain. T cells, B-cell-depleted T cells, or PBMCs provided the cDNA or gDNA that served as material.

The V gene is TRBV5-6, the J gene TRBJ2-1, with D unresolved. The sample comprised peripheral blood. The sequence was collected from a human donor with acute or convalescent COVID-19. The donor label of this sample is uncertain. CDR3 nucleotides: TGTGCCAGCAGCCACCTACTGAACTCCTACAATGAGCAGTTCTTC. As protein: CASSHLLNSYNEQFF. Full variable domain (rest looked up from reference TRBV5-6 and TRBJ2-1): DAGVTQSPTHLIKTRGQQVTLRCSPKSGHDTVSWYQQALGQGPQFIFQYYEEEERQRGNFPDRFSGHQFPNYSSELNVNALLLGDSALYLCASSHLLNSYNEQFFGPGTRLTVL.